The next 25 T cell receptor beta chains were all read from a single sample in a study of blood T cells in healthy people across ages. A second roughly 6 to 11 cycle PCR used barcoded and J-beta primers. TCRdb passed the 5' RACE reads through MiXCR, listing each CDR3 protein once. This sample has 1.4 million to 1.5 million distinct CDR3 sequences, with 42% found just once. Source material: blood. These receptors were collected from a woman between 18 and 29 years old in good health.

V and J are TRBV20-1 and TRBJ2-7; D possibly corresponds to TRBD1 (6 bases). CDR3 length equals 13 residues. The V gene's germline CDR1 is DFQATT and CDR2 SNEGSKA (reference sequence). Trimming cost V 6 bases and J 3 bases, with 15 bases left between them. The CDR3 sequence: CSAPRDTNYEQYF. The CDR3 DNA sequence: TGCAGTGCACCCCGGGACACGAACTACGAGCAGTACTTC.

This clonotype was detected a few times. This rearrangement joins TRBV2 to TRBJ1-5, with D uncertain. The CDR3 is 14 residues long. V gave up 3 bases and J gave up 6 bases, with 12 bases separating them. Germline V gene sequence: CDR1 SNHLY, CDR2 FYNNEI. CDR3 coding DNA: TGTGCCAGCAGTGATCGGGCAGGCTCTCAGCCCCAGCATTTT. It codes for CASSDRAGSQPQHF.

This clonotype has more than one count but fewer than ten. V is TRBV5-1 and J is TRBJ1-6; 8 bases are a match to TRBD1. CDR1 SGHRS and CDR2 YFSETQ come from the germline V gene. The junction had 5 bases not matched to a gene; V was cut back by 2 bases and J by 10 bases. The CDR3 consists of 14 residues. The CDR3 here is CASSFGTGQSPLHF. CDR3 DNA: TGCGCCAGCAGCTTCGGGACAGGTCAATCACCCCTCCACTTT.

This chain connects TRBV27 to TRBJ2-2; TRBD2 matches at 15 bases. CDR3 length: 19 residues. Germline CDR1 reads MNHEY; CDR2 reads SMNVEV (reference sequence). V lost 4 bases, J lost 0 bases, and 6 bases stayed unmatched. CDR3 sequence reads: CASSYRTSGRAANTGELFF. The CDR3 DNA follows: TGTGCCAGCAGTTATCGGACTAGCGGGAGGGCCGCGAACACCGGGGAGCTGTTTTTT.

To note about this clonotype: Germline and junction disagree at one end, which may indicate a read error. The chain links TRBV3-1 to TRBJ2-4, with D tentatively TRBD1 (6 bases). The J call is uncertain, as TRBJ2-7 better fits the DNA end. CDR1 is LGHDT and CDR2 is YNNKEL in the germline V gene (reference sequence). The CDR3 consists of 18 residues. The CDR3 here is CASSHVAQVQGPSSEQYF. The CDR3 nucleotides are TGTGCCAGCAGCCACGTCGCACAGGTGCAGGGGCCCTCCTCCGAGCAGTACTTC.

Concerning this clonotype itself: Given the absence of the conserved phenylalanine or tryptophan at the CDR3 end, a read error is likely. The CDR3 nucleotides are TGCAGCGTTGATCGTGGTCTCGGACTAGCGGGAGCCTACAATGAGCAGTTCTCC. It encodes CSVDRGLGLAGAYNEQFS. This chain links TRBV29-1 with TRBJ2-1; 13 nucleotides align to TRBD2. V lost 3 bases to trimming and J lost 2 bases; unmatched junction nucleotides: 10. Germline V gene lookup returns CDR1 SQVTM and CDR2 ANQGSEA. The CDR3 has 18 residues.

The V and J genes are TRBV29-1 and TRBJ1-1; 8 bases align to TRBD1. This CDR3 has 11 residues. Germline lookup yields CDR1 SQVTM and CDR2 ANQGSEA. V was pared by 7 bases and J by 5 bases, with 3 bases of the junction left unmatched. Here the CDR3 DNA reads TGCAGCGACCGGACAGGGACTGAAGCTTTCTTT. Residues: CSDRTGTEAFF.

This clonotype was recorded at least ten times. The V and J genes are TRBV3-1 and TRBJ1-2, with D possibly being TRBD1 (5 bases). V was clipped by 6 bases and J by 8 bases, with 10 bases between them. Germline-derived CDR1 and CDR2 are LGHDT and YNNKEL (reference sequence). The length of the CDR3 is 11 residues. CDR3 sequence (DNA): TGTGCCAGCAGTCAGGGCCGGGGCTACACCTTC. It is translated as CASSQGRGYTF.

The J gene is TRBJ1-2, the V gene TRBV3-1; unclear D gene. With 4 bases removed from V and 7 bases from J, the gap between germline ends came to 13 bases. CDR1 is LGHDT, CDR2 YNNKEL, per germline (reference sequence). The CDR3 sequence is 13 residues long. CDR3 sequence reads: CASSLLGPGGYTF. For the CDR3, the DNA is TGTGCCAGCAGCCTTCTGGGCCCTGGTGGCTACACCTTC.

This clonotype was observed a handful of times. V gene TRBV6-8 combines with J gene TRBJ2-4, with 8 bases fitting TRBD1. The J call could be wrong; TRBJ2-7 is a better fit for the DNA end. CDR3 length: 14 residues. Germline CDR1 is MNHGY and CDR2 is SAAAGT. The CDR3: CASSAGGTRDEQYF. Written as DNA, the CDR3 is TGTGCCAGCAGTGCAGGGGGCACAAGGGACGAGCAGTACTTC.

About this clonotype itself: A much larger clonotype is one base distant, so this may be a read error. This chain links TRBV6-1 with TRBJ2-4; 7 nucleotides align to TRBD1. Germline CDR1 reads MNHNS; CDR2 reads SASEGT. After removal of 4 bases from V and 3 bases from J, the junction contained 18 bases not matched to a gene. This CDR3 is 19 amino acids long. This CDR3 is CASSVSGTAIVLVKNIQYF. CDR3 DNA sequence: TGTGCCAGCAGTGTTAGTGGGACAGCAATAGTACTAGTCAAAAACATTCAGTACTTC.

CDR3 residues: CTSSQERQDSDNYGYTF. Written as DNA, the CDR3 is TGCACCAGCAGCCAAGAGCGTCAGGACAGTGATAACTATGGCTACACCTTC. J is TRBJ1-2 and V is TRBV1; no check of the table's D call, TRBD1, against the DNA was made. TRBV1 is designated a pseudogene. The CDR3 extends over 17 amino acids.

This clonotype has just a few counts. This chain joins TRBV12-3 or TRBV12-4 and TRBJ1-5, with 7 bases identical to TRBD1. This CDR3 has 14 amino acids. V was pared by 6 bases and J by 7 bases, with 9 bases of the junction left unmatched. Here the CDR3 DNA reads TGTGCCAGCAGGGAGGGGGCGCCGGGACAGCCCCAGCATTTT. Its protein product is CASREGAPGQPQHF.

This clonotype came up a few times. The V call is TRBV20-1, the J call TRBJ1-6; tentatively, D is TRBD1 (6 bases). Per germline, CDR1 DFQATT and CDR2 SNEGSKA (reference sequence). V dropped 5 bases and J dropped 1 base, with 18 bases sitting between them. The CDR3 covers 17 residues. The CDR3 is CSALGGGEGSYNSPLHF. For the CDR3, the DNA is TGCAGTGCTCTCGGAGGGGGTGAGGGATCCTATAATTCACCCCTCCACTTT.

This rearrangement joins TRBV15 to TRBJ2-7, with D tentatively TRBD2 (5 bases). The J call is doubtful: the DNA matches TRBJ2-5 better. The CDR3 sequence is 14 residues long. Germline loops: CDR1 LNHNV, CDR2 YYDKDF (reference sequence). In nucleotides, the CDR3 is TGTGCCACCAGCAGACGACTATTCGGGGAGACCCAGTACTTC. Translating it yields CATSRRLFGETQYF.

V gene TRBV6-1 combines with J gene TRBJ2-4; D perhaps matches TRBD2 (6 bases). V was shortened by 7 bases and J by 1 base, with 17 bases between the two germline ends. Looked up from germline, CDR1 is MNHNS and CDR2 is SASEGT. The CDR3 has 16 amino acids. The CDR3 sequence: CASKRRASEAKNIQYF. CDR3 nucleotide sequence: TGTGCCAGCAAAAGGAGGGCGTCAGAGGCCAAAAACATTCAGTACTTC.

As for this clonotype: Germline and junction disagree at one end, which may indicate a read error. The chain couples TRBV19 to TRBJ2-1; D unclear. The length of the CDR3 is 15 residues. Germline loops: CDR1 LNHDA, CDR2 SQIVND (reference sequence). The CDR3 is CASSIGVGSYNEQFF. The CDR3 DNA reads TGCGCCAGTAGTATTGGGGTAGGCTCCTACAATGAGCAGTTCTTC.

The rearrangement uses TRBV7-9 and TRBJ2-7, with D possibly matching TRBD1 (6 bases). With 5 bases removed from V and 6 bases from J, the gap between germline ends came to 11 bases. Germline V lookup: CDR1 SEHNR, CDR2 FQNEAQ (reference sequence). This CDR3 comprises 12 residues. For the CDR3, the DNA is TGTGCCAGCAGCCCATCAGGGGCCGAGCAGTACTTC. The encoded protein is CASSPSGAEQYF.

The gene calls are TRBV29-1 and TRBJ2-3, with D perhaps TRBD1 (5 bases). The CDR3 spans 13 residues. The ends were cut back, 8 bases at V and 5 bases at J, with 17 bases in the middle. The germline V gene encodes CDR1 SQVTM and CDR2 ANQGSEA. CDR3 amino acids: CSLISGIRDTQYF. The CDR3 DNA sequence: TGCAGCCTGATATCAGGGATTAGAGATACGCAGTATTTT.

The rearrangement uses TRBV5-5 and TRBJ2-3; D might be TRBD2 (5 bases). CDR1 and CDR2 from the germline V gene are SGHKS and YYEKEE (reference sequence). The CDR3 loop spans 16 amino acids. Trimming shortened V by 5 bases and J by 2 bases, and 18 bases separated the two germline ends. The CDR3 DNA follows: TGTGCCAGCAGTACCGGGATTACAACCTCCACAGATACGCAGTATTTT. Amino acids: CASSTGITTSTDTQYF.

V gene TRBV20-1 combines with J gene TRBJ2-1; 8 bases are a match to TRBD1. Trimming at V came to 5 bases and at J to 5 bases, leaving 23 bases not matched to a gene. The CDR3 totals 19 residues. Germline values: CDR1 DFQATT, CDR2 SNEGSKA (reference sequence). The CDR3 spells CSARPPGGQVFGIHNEQFF. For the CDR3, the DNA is TGCAGTGCTCGCCCGCCCGGGGGACAGGTTTTTGGAATACACAATGAGCAGTTCTTC.

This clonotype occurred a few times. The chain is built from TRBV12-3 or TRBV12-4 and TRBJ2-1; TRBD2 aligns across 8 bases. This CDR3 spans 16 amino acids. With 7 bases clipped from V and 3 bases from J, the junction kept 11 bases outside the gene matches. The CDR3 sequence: CASNGDIRGGYNEQFF. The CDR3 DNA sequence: TGTGCCAGCAACGGCGACATACGGGGGGGCTACAATGAGCAGTTCTTC.

The CDR3 is CASLGGDARVREQYF. CDR3 coding DNA: TGTGCCAGTCTAGGTGGGGACGCCAGGGTGCGAGAGCAGTACTTC. This chain links TRBV28 with TRBJ2-7; TRBD1 or TRBD2 may be the D gene (5 bases each). The V end lost 9 bases, the J end lost 7 bases, and 25 bases lay between the germline ends. CDR1 and CDR2 from the germline V gene are MDHEN and SYDVKM. The CDR3 consists of 15 residues.

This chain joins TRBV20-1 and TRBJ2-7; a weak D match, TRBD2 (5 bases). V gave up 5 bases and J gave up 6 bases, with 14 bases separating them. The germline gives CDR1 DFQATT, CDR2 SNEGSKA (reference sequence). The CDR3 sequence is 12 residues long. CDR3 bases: TGCAGTGCTTCGGACTGGGCCCCCGAGCAGTACTTC. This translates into CSASDWAPEQYF.

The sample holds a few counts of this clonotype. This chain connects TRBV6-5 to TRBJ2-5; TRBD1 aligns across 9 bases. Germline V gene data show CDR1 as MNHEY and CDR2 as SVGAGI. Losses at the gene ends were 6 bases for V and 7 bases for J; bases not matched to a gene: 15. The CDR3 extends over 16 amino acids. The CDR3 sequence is CASRLKPGQGFGTQYF. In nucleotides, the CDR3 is TGTGCCAGCAGGCTTAAACCGGGACAGGGTTTTGGGACCCAGTACTTC.